This T cell receptor (beta chain) derives from a study of T-cell memory formation after mild COVID-19. TCRdb re-called the 5' RACE reads through MiXCR, storing one row per CDR3 protein. This sample has about 430,000 distinct CDR3 sequences, with roughly a quarter found just once. This CDR3 contains 14 residues. After removal of 2 bases from V and 6 bases from J, the junction contained 6 bases not matched to a gene. The sequenced material came from PBMCs or a T cell subset sorted from them (not recorded which). The sequence came from an adult woman who had mild COVID-19 (a few samples of this study predate the infection). Cell type and time point are not known. The genes are TRBV12-3 or TRBV12-4 and TRBJ2-7, with 8 nucleotides matching TRBD2. CDR3 sequence: CASSLTGGRGEQYF. In nucleotides, the CDR3 is TGTGCCAGCAGTTTAACGGGAGGGCGGGGCGAGCAGTACTTC.